The subject of this entry is one T cell receptor (beta chain). Its antigen remains unidentified. At one end the junction does not follow the germline gene, possibly because of a read error. Only in-frame clones appear in the TCRdb table, and some are missing; sequencing was by immunoSEQ multiplex PCR. The repertoire holds tens of thousands of clones, with roughly nine tenths as singletons. The data were obtained in a study of OX40 agonist ivuxolimab in advanced cancers. On the study more broadly: Patients assigned to dose escalation were diagnosed with hepatocellular carcinoma, melanoma, renal cell or head and neck cancer. Three individuals attained partial responses, comprising one hepatocellular carcinoma case and two cutaneous melanoma cases.

Study outcomes and limitations: Low normalized T-cell clonal expansion was also seen in some nonresponders.

Autoimmune disease history or systemic immunosuppression led to patients being barred. The TCR was taken from an adult with an advanced solid tumor such as melanoma, head and neck, liver or kidney cancer. The input for sequencing was CD4+ or CD8+ T cells sorted from blood, taken in a trial of the OX40 agonist ivuxolimab.

The DNA for the CDR3 is TGTGCCAGCAGCTTAGAGGGTAGCAGAGATACGCAGTATTTT. Translation: CASSLEGSRDTQYF. The chain couples TRBV11-3 to TRBJ2-3, with D unresolved. Germline-derived CDR1 and CDR2 are SGHNT and YENEEA. The CDR3 is 14 residues long.